This T cell receptor beta chain derives from a study of lymphopenia after photon versus proton radiotherapy. Trimming took 6 bases from V and 3 from J, leaving 17 bases between them. The CDR3 is 15 residues long. The germline gives CDR1 MDHEN, CDR2 SYDVKM. A remark on this clone: What it recognizes is unknown.

Assay used: immunoSEQ multiplex PCR; TCRdb lists only in-frame clones, some missing. The sample consists of about 26,000 clones, approximately 85% of them appearing once. Whole-study findings and limits: Relative stability marked proton patients; photon patients lost diversity and naive cells. Larger post-nadir TCR diversity loss correlated inversely with survival in deceased patients. After the lymphocyte nadir, photon-treated repertoires showed oligoclonal expansion, especially of CD8+ Temra cells.

This sequence joins TRBV28 and TRBJ2-5; the D gene could be TRBD1 or TRBD2 (6 bases each). This TCR was sampled from a man aged 25 to 45 with gastric cancer. Sample: peripheral blood, taken from a patient treated with photon-based radiotherapy. The CDR3 is CASRRQGWREETQYF. The CDR3 DNA sequence: TGTGCCAGCAGACGCCAGGGGTGGAGGGAAGAGACCCAGTACTTC.